This T cell receptor (beta chain) was captured by sequencing in a study of CD8+ T cells in alopecia areata. With V trimmed by 2 bases and J by 1 base, 3 bases remained unmatched. Germline CDR1 reads SGHDN; CDR2 reads FVKESK. CDR3 size: 15 residues. Following RNA extraction, reverse transcription yielded cDNA that acted as the sequencing template. The assay was immunoSEQ multiplex PCR, and TCRdb's table has in-frame clones only and misses some. This sample carries around 200,000 clones, around 63% of them seen once, and the ten largest clones take about 1.7%. This clone has more than one count but fewer than ten.

The chain uses TRBV14 and TRBJ1-1, with 8 positions matching TRBD1. This specimen was CD4+ T cells sorted from blood, taken at week 0. The receptor's source is a human donor with alopecia areata. CDR3 region: CASSQRTGRNTEAFF. CDR3 bases: TGTGCCAGCAGCCAACGGACAGGGAGGAACACTGAAGCTTTCTTT.